The 19 T cell receptor beta chains listed next were all sequenced from one sample in a study of blood T cell repertoires in COVID-19. TCRdb's copy holds only in-frame clones and misses some; the assay was immunoSEQ multiplex PCR. Of about 280,000 clones listed, 86% are singletons. The sample was peripheral blood. The receptors were sampled from a young woman with active or convalescent COVID-19.

This rearrangement joins TRBV21-1 to TRBJ2-1; TRBD1 is taken as the D call from the table, unchecked against the DNA. TRBV21-1 is a listed pseudogene. This CDR3 spans 15 amino acids. The DNA for the CDR3 is TGTGCCAGCAGCCTTCACGGGACAGTAGGGAATGAGCAGTTCTTC. This encodes CASSLHGTVGNEQFF.

The chain couples TRBV19 to TRBJ2-1, with 9 nucleotides matching TRBD1. The CDR3 totals 15 residues. Trimming at V came to 7 bases and at J to 4 bases, leaving 8 bases not matched to a gene. Per the germline V gene, CDR1 is LNHDA and CDR2 is SQIVND (reference sequence). The CDR3 sequence: CASTGTGKAYNEQFF. CDR3 nucleotides: TGTGCCAGTACGGGGACAGGGAAAGCGTACAATGAGCAGTTCTTC. The whole variable domain, remainder taken from reference TRBV19 and TRBJ2-1, is DGGITQSPKYLFRKEGQNVTLSCEQNLNHDAMYWYRQDPGQGLRLIYYSQIVNDFQKGDIAEGYSVSREKKESFPLTVTSAQKNPTAFYLCASTGTGKAYNEQFFGPGTRLTVL.

The rearrangement joins TRBV7-2 to TRBJ1-5; tentative D call: TRBD1 (6 bases). This CDR3 has 13 amino acids. The V gene lost 4 bases and the J gene lost 9 bases, with 13 bases spanning the gap. CDR1 SGHTA and CDR2 FQGNSA come from the germline V gene. CDR3 nucleotides: TGTGCCAGCAGCTCGCTACAGGGTCTGCCCCAGCATTTT. Protein: CASSSLQGLPQHF. The whole variable domain, filled in from reference TRBV7-2 and TRBJ1-5, reads GAGVSQSPSNKVTEKGKDVELRCDPISGHTALYWYRQSLGQGLEFLIYFQGNSAPDKSGLPSDRFSAERTGGSVSTLTIQRTQQEDSAVYLCASSSLQGLPQHFGDGTRLSIL.

The chain joins TRBV3-1 (or the pseudogene TRBV3-2) to TRBJ1-2; D possibly corresponds to TRBD1 (5 bases). There are 13 residues in the CDR3. V dropped 0 bases and J dropped 8 bases, with 10 bases sitting between them. Germline V CDR1 and CDR2: LGHDT, YNNKEL (reference sequence). CDR3 DNA sequence: TGTGCCAGCAGCCAAGAGGGGGGTCGCGGCTACACCTTC. Translating gives CASSQEGGRGYTF.

The CDR3 nucleotides read TGTGCCAGTAGTCGGACAGGGAACTACAATGAGCAGTTCTTC. It codes for CASSRTGNYNEQFF. The rearrangement links TRBV19 to TRBJ2-1; 8 bases align to TRBD1. This CDR3 is built from 14 residues. The J segment lost 3 bases and the V segment lost 5 bases, leaving 3 bases of the junction unmatched. From germline, CDR1 is LNHDA and CDR2 SQIVND (reference sequence).

This clone appeared many times. The chain links TRBV19 to TRBJ1-5; possible D gene TRBD1, 6 bases. V was clipped by 5 bases and J by 0 bases, with 17 bases between them. Germline V gene data show CDR1 as LNHDA and CDR2 as SQIVND (reference sequence). This CDR3 comprises 17 residues. CDR3 nucleotides: TGTGCCAGTAGTTATATCCCGGGACAAATTAGCAATCAGCCCCAGCATTTT. Translation: CASSYIPGQISNQPQHF. The whole variable domain, filled in from reference TRBV19 and TRBJ1-5, reads DGGITQSPKYLFRKEGQNVTLSCEQNLNHDAMYWYRQDPGQGLRLIYYSQIVNDFQKGDIAEGYSVSREKKESFPLTVTSAQKNPTAFYLCASSYIPGQISNQPQHFGDGTRLSIL.

The chain recombines TRBV5-1 with TRBJ2-7; D not resolved. Trimming left V 4 bases short and J 0 bases short, with 8 bases between. The CDR3 loop spans 13 amino acids. Germline-derived CDR1 and CDR2 are SGHRS and YFSETQ. The CDR3 spells CASSPVVSYEQYF. CDR3 DNA: TGCGCCAGCAGCCCAGTTGTCTCCTACGAGCAGTACTTC.

This clone has only one observation. The rearrangement joins TRBV7-9 to TRBJ1-1; weak D call: TRBD1 (5 bases). The CDR3 runs 15 residues. Germline CDR1 and CDR2: SEHNR and FQNEAQ (reference sequence). V lost 1 base to trimming and J lost 6 bases, with 15 bases between them. The CDR3 DNA is TGTGCCAGCAGCTTAGTTGGAGGGGACCTTCCTGAAGCTTTCTTT. Translated: CASSLVGGDLPEAFF.

The chain joins TRBV18 to TRBJ2-1; possibly TRBD2 for D (6 bases). This CDR3 comprises 15 residues. Germline lookup yields CDR1 KGHSH and CDR2 LQKENI. The germline V and J ends were trimmed by 4 bases and 2 bases, with 12 bases remaining between them. CDR3 coding DNA: TGTGCCAGCTCACTGACCCGGGGGACCTACAATGAGCAGTTCTTC. It encodes CASSLTRGTYNEQFF.

The chain uses TRBV7-2 and TRBJ2-7; 8 bases agree with TRBD1. J lost 2 bases, V lost 6 bases, and 3 bases had no gene match. Germline V gives CDR1 SGHTA, CDR2 FQGNSA. CDR3 size: 13 residues. CDR3 region: CASRSGQAYEQYF. The CDR3 nucleotides are TGTGCCAGCAGATCGGGACAGGCCTACGAGCAGTACTTC.

V is TRBV25-1 and J is TRBJ1-3, with 7 bases lining up with TRBD1. Looked up from germline, CDR1 is MGHDK and CDR2 is SYGVNS. CDR3 size: 16 residues. After removal of 4 bases from V and 0 bases from J, the junction contained 6 bases not matched to a gene. DNA of the CDR3: TGTGCCAGCAGTGGAACAACAGGGGACTCTGGAAACACCATATATTTT. It yields the protein CASSGTTGDSGNTIYF.

DNA of the CDR3: TGTGCCAGCAGCTCCGTCTGGGGGCTAGGAGATACGCAGTATTTT. Residues: CASSSVWGLGDTQYF. The chain employs TRBV7-2 and TRBJ2-3; possible D gene TRBD1, 6 bases. V was cut by 4 bases and J by 5 bases, with 16 bases left in between. The CDR3 has 15 amino acids. Germline CDR1 and CDR2: SGHTA and FQGNSA.

The V gene is TRBV27, the J gene TRBJ1-2, with TRBD1 as a possible D gene (6 bases). The V end was cut by 0 bases, the J end by 2 bases, with 10 bases between. This CDR3 is 15 amino acids long. In germline, CDR1 is MNHEY, CDR2 SMNVEV (reference sequence). This chain's CDR3 is CASSLSGGRNYGYTF. As DNA, the CDR3 is TGTGCCAGCAGTTTATCAGGGGGACGGAACTATGGCTACACCTTC.

This clone was detected once. The V call is TRBV7-6, the J call TRBJ2-7, with D perhaps TRBD1 (5 bases). V gave up 1 base and J gave up 6 bases, with 16 bases separating them. The CDR3 has 15 residues. Germline V lookup: CDR1 SGHVS, CDR2 FNYEAQ. The CDR3 protein is CASSLGAGIILEQYF. The CDR3 DNA reads TGTGCCAGCAGCTTAGGGGCAGGGATCATCCTCGAGCAGTACTTC. The full variable domain, completed using reference TRBV7-6 and TRBJ2-7, is GAGVSQSPRYKVTKRGQDVALRCDPISGHVSLYWYRQALGQGPEFLTYFNYEAQQDKSGLPNDRFSAERPEGSISTLTIQRTEQRDSAMYRCASSLGAGIILEQYFGPGTRLTVT.

This clone has only one observation. An end of the junction differs from the germline gene, which may be a read error. This rearrangement joins TRBV30 to TRBJ2-4; D is possibly TRBD2 (5 bases). Germline CDR1 and CDR2: GTSNPN and SVGIG (reference sequence). The CDR3 is 11 amino acids. In DNA, the CDR3 is TGTGCCGGGAGAAGAGGAAACATTCAGTACTTC. Its translation: CAGRRGNIQYF.

The chain has TRBV5-5 and TRBJ1-1; D might be TRBD1 (6 bases). The CDR3 has 11 amino acids. Germline-derived CDR1 and CDR2 are SGHKS and YYEKEE (reference sequence). V was trimmed by 4 bases and J by 8 bases, leaving 9 bases between them. The CDR3 spells CASSLGTEAFF. CDR3 bases: TGTGCCAGCAGCCTGGGGACAGAAGCTTTCTTT.

V gene TRBV2 combines with J gene TRBJ2-1; perhaps TRBD1 as D (6 bases). Germline CDR1 and CDR2: SNHLY and FYNNEI. V was cut by 6 bases and J by 2 bases, with 20 bases left in between. CDR3 length equals 17 residues. The CDR3 bases are TGTGCCAGCAGCGTCCCCCTACAGGGATCCACCTACAATGAGCAGTTCTTC. Its protein product is CASSVPLQGSTYNEQFF.

The chain is built from TRBV7-9 and TRBJ1-1, with 9 nucleotides matching TRBD1. Looked up from germline, CDR1 is SEHNR and CDR2 is FQNEAQ (reference sequence). V lost 4 bases and J lost 7; bases outside the gene matches: 7. This CDR3 has 14 amino acids. CDR3 bases: TGTGCCAGCAGCTCAACCGGGACAGGGCTTGAAGCTTTCTTT. Amino acid sequence: CASSSTGTGLEAFF.

The chain recombines TRBV7-2 with TRBJ2-7; TRBD1 agrees at 9 bases. The CDR3 covers 14 residues. Germline CDR1 is SGHTA and CDR2 is FQGNSA. The V and J ends lost 5 bases and 6 bases, in that order; junction bases with no gene match: 8. CDR3 bases: TGTGCCAGCAGCCCCCGACAGGGGGTCGCCGAGCAGTACTTC. Amino acids: CASSPRQGVAEQYF.